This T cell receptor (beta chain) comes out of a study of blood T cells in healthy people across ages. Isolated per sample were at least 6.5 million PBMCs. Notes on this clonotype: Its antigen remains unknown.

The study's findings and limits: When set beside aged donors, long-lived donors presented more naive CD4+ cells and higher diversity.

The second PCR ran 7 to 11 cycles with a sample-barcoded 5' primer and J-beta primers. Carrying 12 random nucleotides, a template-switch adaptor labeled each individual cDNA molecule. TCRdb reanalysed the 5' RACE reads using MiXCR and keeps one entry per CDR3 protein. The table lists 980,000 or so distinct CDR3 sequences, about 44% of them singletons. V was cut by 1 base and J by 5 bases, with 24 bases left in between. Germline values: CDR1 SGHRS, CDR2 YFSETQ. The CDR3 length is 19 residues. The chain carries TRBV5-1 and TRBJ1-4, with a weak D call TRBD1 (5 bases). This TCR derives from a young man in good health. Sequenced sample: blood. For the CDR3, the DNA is TGCGCCAGCAGCTTGCAGATGGCAGATTCCCGGGGGGAAAATGAAAAACTGTTTTTT. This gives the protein CASSLQMADSRGENEKLFF.